This entry is about one T cell receptor (beta chain). The antigen is not known. This sample was taken from a study of CD8 T cells in ankylosing spondylitis. Researchers built TCR beta libraries using quantitative 5'-RACE with molecular barcodes. MiXCR was run by TCRdb on the 5' RACE reads, yielding one entry per CDR3 protein. Found here are 290,000 or so distinct CDR3 sequences, less than 25% of them singletons; the top ten hold around 3.2%. Study-wide findings and caveats: The authors reported significant enrichment of disease-linked clones in matched ankylosing spondylitis synovial fluid. Among TCR beta sequences, a motif of about 8 highly homologous variants appeared characteristic of ankylosing spondylitis blood.

Trimming cost V 0 bases and J 7 bases, with 5 bases left between them. The CDR3 is 12 residues long. The V gene's germline CDR1 is SGHRS and CDR2 YFSETQ. The genes are TRBV5-1 and TRBJ2-1; D is unclear. Sequences were obtained from blood, either unsorted or a sorted T cell fraction (not recorded which). The receptor's source is a female donor with ankylosing spondylitis or in good health (not recorded which). CDR3 coding DNA: TGCGCCAGCAGCTTGGGAGCTAATGAGCAGTTCTTC. Amino acids: CASSLGANEQFF.